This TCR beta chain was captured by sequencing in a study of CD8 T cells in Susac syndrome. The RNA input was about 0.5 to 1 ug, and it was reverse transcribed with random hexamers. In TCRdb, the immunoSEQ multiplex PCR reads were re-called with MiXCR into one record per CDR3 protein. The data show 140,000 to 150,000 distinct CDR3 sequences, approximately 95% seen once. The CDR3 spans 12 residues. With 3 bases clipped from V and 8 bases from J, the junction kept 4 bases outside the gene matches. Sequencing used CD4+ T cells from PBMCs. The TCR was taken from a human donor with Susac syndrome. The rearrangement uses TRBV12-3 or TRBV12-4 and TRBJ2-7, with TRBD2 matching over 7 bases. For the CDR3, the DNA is TGTGCCAGCAGTTTCAGCGGGGCGCAGCAGTACTTC. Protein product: CASSFSGAQQYF.